This T cell receptor beta chain stems from a study of T cell responses to AZD1222 COVID-19 vaccine. Study-wide points: White British donors predominated, females outnumbered males, and clonal diversity was possibly underestimated. Repertoires were collected only later (after the peak T cell response had occurred).

Sequencing used immunoSEQ multiplex PCR; TCRdb keeps in-frame clones, though not all of them. This sample has 77,000 or so clones; 92% occur once, and the top ten carry approximately 7%. The length of the CDR3 is 15 residues. Trimming took 0 bases from V and 0 from J, leaving 5 bases between them. Per the germline V gene, CDR1 is SGHVS and CDR2 is FNYEAQ. With respect to this clone: What it binds is unknown.

The starting material was peripheral blood, obtained on day 0 of MenACWY control vaccination. This TCR was recovered from an adult in good health. The gene calls are TRBV7-6 and TRBJ2-2; D is unresolved. The CDR3 DNA reads as TGTGCCAGCAGCTTAGCGGTTTCGAACACCGGGGAGCTGTTTTTT. Its translation: CASSLAVSNTGELFF.